This TCR beta chain was sequenced during a study of sequential checkpoint blockade in melanoma. On the study more broadly: Each arm's sequence ended with maintenance nivolumab.

Findings and caveats of the study: Patients with week-13 increases in T-cell fraction and clonality benefited about 30 times more often.

V was pared by 5 bases and J by 1 base, with 8 bases between. The CDR3 loop spans 13 amino acids. Germline CDR1 LNHDA, CDR2 SQIVND (reference sequence). Treatment noted: randomized to nivolumab then ipilimumab (arm A) or the reverse (arm B). This clone was seen a few times. Antigen unknown. Here immunoSEQ multiplex PCR was the method, and the copy in TCRdb shows in-frame clones only, minus some. The data show over 6,000 clones, roughly 27% seen once. V and J are TRBV19 and TRBJ1-1; D is unresolved. This receptor was taken from a human donor with melanoma. The sample consisted of tumor tissue (inferred from file names), taken from a patient given nivolumab and ipilimumab in sequence. The CDR3 nucleotides read TGTGCCAGTAGTCGGTCGCGGAACACTGAAGCTTTCTTT. Amino acid sequence: CASSRSRNTEAFF.